This TCR beta chain was captured by sequencing in a study of T cell changes during pregnancy in multiple sclerosis. This CDR3 spans 13 amino acids. With 7 bases removed from V and 6 bases from J, the gap between germline ends came to 12 bases. Germline CDR1 and CDR2: MDHEN and SYDVKM. Profiling relied on immunoSEQ multiplex PCR, and the TCRdb table lists in-frame clones only, not all of them. The profile shows around 35,000 clones, roughly nine tenths of them singletons. The sample here was CD8+ T cells from peripheral blood mononuclear cells, taken in the first trimester of pregnancy. V is TRBV28 and J is TRBJ2-2; maybe TRBD2 (6 bases). This TCR was sampled from a female donor with multiple sclerosis, enrolled in a pregnancy study. The CDR3 nucleotides read TGTGCCAGCACCTCGGGAGTACCCGGGGAGCTGTTTTTT. This codes for CASTSGVPGELFF.